The entry below describes one T cell receptor beta chain. Primers: 60 Vbeta forward and 13 Jbeta reverse. The repertoire was sequenced with immunoSEQ multiplex PCR; TCRdb's copy has only in-frame clones and lacks some. The data contain about 120,000 clones, roughly 76% of them singletons. The entry originates in a study of cytomegalovirus exposure and HLA in healthy donors. Germline CDR1 reads LNHNV; CDR2 reads YYDKDF (reference sequence). The CDR3 sequence is 14 residues long. Trimming took off 0 bases at V and 4 bases at J, with 8 bases between the two ends. The receptor was isolated from a woman aged 40 to 55 in good health and CMV-seropositive. J is TRBJ2-3 and V is TRBV15; D call uncertain. The sample taken for sequencing was PBMCs. This CDR3 reads CATSRDIGADTQYF. The CDR3 nucleotides read TGTGCCACCAGCAGAGATATCGGAGCAGATACGCAGTATTTT. The full variable domain, in which reference TRBV15 and TRBJ2-3 provide the parts outside the CDR3, is DAMVIQNPRYQVTQFGKPVTLSCSQTLNHNVMYWYQQKSSQAPKLLFHYYDKDFNNEADTPDNFQSRRPNTSFCFLDIRSPGLGDTAMYLCATSRDIGADTQYFGPGTRLTVL.